This T cell receptor beta chain stems from a study of blood T cell repertoires in COVID-19. Study-level background: The United States, Italy and Spain provided the acute and convalescent COVID-19 samples.

Trimming took 4 bases from V and 1 from J, leaving 8 bases between them. This CDR3 is built from 13 residues. Germline CDR1 SGDLS, CDR2 YYNGEE. Sequencing used immunoSEQ multiplex PCR; TCRdb keeps in-frame clones, though not all of them. The sample carries about 85,000 clones, 88% recorded once. The chain recombines TRBV9 with TRBJ1-1; D uncertain. The sequenced sample consisted of peripheral blood. The clonotype comes from a woman older than 75 with acute or convalescent COVID-19. CDR3 in amino acids: CASSPRPNTEAFF. CDR3 sequence (DNA): TGTGCCAGCAGCCCGCGTCCGAACACTGAAGCTTTCTTT. The full variable domain, with the rest looked up from reference TRBV9 and TRBJ1-1, is DSGVTQTPKHLITATGQRVTLRCSPRSGDLSVYWYQQSLDQGLQFLIQYYNGEERAKGNILERFSAQQFPDLHSELNLSSLELGDSALYFCASSPRPNTEAFFGQGTRLTVV.